The 18 T cell receptor beta chains in this list originate from one sample, sequenced in a study of post-analysis software for immune sequencing data (dated by TCRdb to the mid-2010s). The method behind the library was PCR. For sequencing, an Illumina HiSeq 2500 was employed. Unique molecular identifiers were incorporated into TCR beta cDNA libraries to reduce PCR and sequencing biases. In TCRdb, the public reads were trimmed at Q25 with fastp and aligned with MiXCR, with productive beta chains retained. One record per CDR3 amino acid sequence lists the most common genes and DNA. The sample has 150,000 to 200,000 distinct CDR3 sequences on record, under 40% of them singletons. The ten biggest clones cover 28% of the sample. The time point label, as the study defines it: second blood draw from one MS patient after hematopoietic stem cell transplantation. Sequencing was performed on blood, taken after autologous hematopoietic stem cell transplantation. The receptors stem from a girl aged 5 to 17 with multiple sclerosis. Donor details come from another sample of the same person, matched by shared clones.

The chain links TRBV10-3 to TRBJ2-5; no clear D gene. Per the germline V gene, CDR1 is ENHRY and CDR2 is SYGVKD. This CDR3 is 15 amino acids long. Trimming took 0 bases from V and 3 from J, leaving 11 bases between them. The CDR3 bases are TGTGCCATCAGTGAGTCAGGAAGGGTGAAAGAGACCCAGTACTTC. It codes for CAISESGRVKETQYF.

This clonotype has just a few counts. This chain joins TRBV29-1 and TRBJ2-5, with 10 positions matching TRBD2. J lost 2 bases, V lost 5 bases, and 8 bases had no gene match. The CDR3 extends over 15 amino acids. Germline V gene data show CDR1 as SQVTM and CDR2 as ANQGSEA. The chain's CDR3 is CSVLLAGEGQETQYF. In DNA, the CDR3 is TGCAGCGTTCTCCTAGCGGGAGAGGGGCAAGAGACCCAGTACTTC.

V usage is TRBV7-9 and J usage is TRBJ2-1, with D unresolved. V was clipped by 5 bases and J by 4 bases, with 6 bases between them. Germline V gene lookup returns CDR1 SEHNR and CDR2 FQNEAQ (reference sequence). The CDR3 is 12 amino acids. CDR3 nucleotides: TGTGCCAGCAGCGCGGATTACAATGAGCAGTTCTTC. This translates into CASSADYNEQFF.

Notes on this clonotype: The CDR3 carries no conserved terminal phenylalanine or tryptophan, so it likely arises from a read error. V is TRBV6-6 and J is TRBJ2-1; D is unresolved. The CDR3 runs to 13 residues. The V gene lost 11 bases and the J gene lost 6 bases, with 17 bases spanning the gap. Germline CDR1 is MNHNY and CDR2 is SVGAGI (reference sequence). CDR3 loop: CAATLSSFNEQFS. CDR3 in DNA: TGTGCCGCCACTCTCTCTAGTTTCAATGAGCAGTTCTCC.

The CDR3 DNA sequence: TGCAGTGCTAGAGACGAGCGGGAGGCGTCCTACGAGCAGTACTTC. As protein: CSARDEREASYEQYF. The V and J genes are TRBV20-1 and TRBJ2-7; 9 bases are a match to TRBD2. Germline V CDR1 and CDR2: DFQATT, SNEGSKA (reference sequence). This CDR3 is built from 15 residues. The V gene end was trimmed by 0 bases and the J gene end by 1 base; junction bases not matched to a gene: 4.

V gene TRBV7-8 combines with J gene TRBJ1-1, with D perhaps matching TRBD1 (6 bases). The V end lost 6 bases, the J end lost 4 bases, and 15 bases lay between the germline ends. The CDR3 sequence is 14 residues long. Germline CDR1 and CDR2: SGHVS and FQNEAQ. The CDR3, as DNA: TGTGCCAGCAGAAAACAGGGTTTGGGCACTGAAGCTTTCTTT. Its protein is CASRKQGLGTEAFF.

Ten or more counts support this clonotype. The V and J genes are TRBV10-2 and TRBJ2-5; D ambiguous. Trimming left V 3 bases short and J 2 bases short, with 10 bases between. The CDR3 contains 14 residues. Germline V lookup: CDR1 WSHSY, CDR2 SAAADI. The CDR3, as DNA: TGCGCCAGCAGTGATTCGGACGGTCAAGAGACCCAGTACTTC. Its translation: CASSDSDGQETQYF.

Ten or more counts support this clonotype. V usage is TRBV5-1 and J usage is TRBJ2-7; maybe TRBD1 (9 bases). Germline V CDR1 and CDR2: SGHRS, YFSETQ. Deletions cut 4 bases from V and 0 bases from J, with 17 bases between. The CDR3 loop spans 16 amino acids. CDR3 DNA: TGCGCCAGCAGCGCGGGAGGACAGGGGCCCTCCTACGAGCAGTACTTC. As protein: CASSAGGQGPSYEQYF.

This clonotype appeared many times. The CDR3 sequence is CASSLAGGSYGYTF. The CDR3 nucleotides are TGTGCCAGCAGCTTAGCAGGGGGGAGCTATGGCTACACCTTC. V usage is TRBV7-9 and J usage is TRBJ1-2; D might be TRBD1 (6 bases). The ends were cut back, 0 bases at V and 4 bases at J, with 9 bases in the middle. This CDR3 comprises 14 residues. Germline values: CDR1 SEHNR, CDR2 FQNEAQ (reference sequence).

V and J are TRBV20-1 and TRBJ2-3; 12 bases line up with TRBD2. The V and J ends lost 3 bases and 4 bases, in that order; junction bases with no gene match: 8. Germline V CDR1 and CDR2: DFQATT, SNEGSKA (reference sequence). The CDR3 consists of 16 residues. The CDR3 bases are TGCAGTGCTAGCGAGGCTAGCGGGAGGGCCTCAGATACGCAGTATTTT. This translates into CSASEASGRASDTQYF.

This clonotype was recorded a few times. The chain joins TRBV7-2 to TRBJ2-7, with D unclear. CDR1 is SGHTA, CDR2 FQGNSA, per germline. The V end lost 5 bases, the J end lost 5 bases, and 10 bases lay between the germline ends. The CDR3 has 12 amino acids. The CDR3 region has the DNA TGTGCCAGCAGCCCTCGAAGCCACGAGCAGTACTTC. Protein sequence: CASSPRSHEQYF. Full variable domain (missing parts from reference TRBV7-2 and TRBJ2-7): GAGVSQSPSNKVTEKGKDVELRCDPISGHTALYWYRQSLGQGLEFLIYFQGNSAPDKSGLPSDRFSAERTGGSVSTLTIQRTQQEDSAVYLCASSPRSHEQYFGPGTRLTVT.

This clonotype has a count of ten or more. The chain recombines TRBV29-1 with TRBJ1-1, with 7 nucleotides matching TRBD1. Germline values: CDR1 SQVTM, CDR2 ANQGSEA. This CDR3 is built from 15 residues. V shed 0 bases, J shed 3 bases, and the junction held 7 bases outside the gene matches. The CDR3 nucleotides are TGCAGCGTTGAAGAACCCAGGGGGAGGGACACTGAAGCTTTCTTT. It encodes CSVEEPRGRDTEAFF.

This clonotype was observed a single time. J is TRBJ2-1 and V is TRBV14, with D unclear. CDR1 and CDR2 (germline): SGHDN, FVKESK. V lost 1 base, J lost 0 bases, and 7 bases lay in between. The CDR3 totals 15 residues. CDR3 DNA sequence: TGTGCCAGCAGCCAAGGGCTTTTCTCCTACAATGAGCAGTTCTTC. This sequence encodes CASSQGLFSYNEQFF.

The chain uses TRBV3-1 and TRBJ2-3, with 8 bases that match TRBD2. J gave up 7 bases and V 4 bases, and 13 bases lay outside the gene matches. The CDR3 consists of 16 residues. CDR1 is LGHDT and CDR2 is YNNKEL in the germline V gene (reference sequence). CDR3 residues: CASSPKLAARGNTQYF. The CDR3 DNA is TGTGCCAGCAGCCCCAAACTAGCGGCCCGCGGAAATACGCAGTATTTT.

The chain combines TRBV24-1 with TRBJ2-1, with 8 bases matching TRBD2. Germline CDR1 is KGHDR and CDR2 is SFDVKD. The J segment lost 4 bases and the V segment lost 3 bases, leaving 7 bases of the junction unmatched. The CDR3 contains 16 residues. Here the CDR3 reads CATSDPRAGVYNEQFF. In nucleotides, the CDR3 is TGTGCCACCAGTGATCCACGAGCGGGAGTATACAATGAGCAGTTCTTC.

This rearrangement joins TRBV28 to TRBJ2-3; 8 bases match TRBD2. V was pared by 8 bases and J by 6 bases, with 7 bases of the junction left unmatched. The CDR3 spans 13 residues. Germline V gene lookup returns CDR1 MDHEN and CDR2 SYDVKM. CDR3 sequence: CASFAGGRDTQYF. The CDR3, as DNA: TGTGCCAGCTTCGCGGGCGGGAGGGATACGCAGTATTTT.

This clonotype has a count of ten or more. The chain couples TRBV7-2 to TRBJ2-1, with 10 positions matching TRBD2. Germline values: CDR1 SGHTA, CDR2 FQGNSA. V shed 1 base and J 9 bases; nucleotides not matched to a gene: 12. The CDR3 runs 17 residues. Here the CDR3 reads CASSLDIGLAGVGEQFF. CDR3 coding DNA: TGTGCCAGCAGCTTAGATATCGGGCTAGCGGGAGTGGGTGAGCAGTTCTTC.

V usage is TRBV5-6 and J usage is TRBJ2-3; 12 bases are a match to TRBD1. The V and J ends lost 5 bases and 9 bases, in that order; junction bases with no gene match: 7. Germline CDR1 SGHDT, CDR2 YYEEEE. The CDR3 contains 14 residues. CDR3 nucleotides: TGTGCCAGCAGAGTGGGACAGGGGGCAGGAACGCAGTATTTT. This gives the protein CASRVGQGAGTQYF. Based on the CDR3 plus reference TRBV5-6 and TRBJ2-3, the full variable domain is DAGVTQSPTHLIKTRGQQVTLRCSPKSGHDTVSWYQQALGQGPQFIFQYYEEEERQRGNFPDRFSGHQFPNYSSELNVNALLLGDSALYLCASRVGQGAGTQYFGPGTRLTVL.